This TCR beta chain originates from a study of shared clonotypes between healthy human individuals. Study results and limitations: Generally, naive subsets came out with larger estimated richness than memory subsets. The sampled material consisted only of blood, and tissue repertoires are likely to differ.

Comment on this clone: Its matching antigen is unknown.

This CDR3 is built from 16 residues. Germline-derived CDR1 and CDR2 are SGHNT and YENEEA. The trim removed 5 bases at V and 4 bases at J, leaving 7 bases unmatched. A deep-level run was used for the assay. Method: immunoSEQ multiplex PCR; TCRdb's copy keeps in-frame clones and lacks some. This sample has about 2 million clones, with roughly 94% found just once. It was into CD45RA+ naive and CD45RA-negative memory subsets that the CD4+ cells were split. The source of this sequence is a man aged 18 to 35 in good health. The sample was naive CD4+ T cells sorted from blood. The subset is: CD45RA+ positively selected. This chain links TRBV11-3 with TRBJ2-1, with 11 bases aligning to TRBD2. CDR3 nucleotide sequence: TGTGCCAGCAGCCCAGGGACTAGCGGCCTGTACAATGAGCAGTTCTTC. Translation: CASSPGTSGLYNEQFF.